These 23 T cell receptor beta chains originate from one sample sequenced in a study of T-cell reconstitution after alpha-beta-depleted transplantation in children. The authors prepared the TCRbeta library with unique molecular identifiers. Each CDR3 protein gets one entry after TCRdb re-called the PCR reads with MiXCR. The sample has hundreds of thousands of distinct CDR3 sequences; around 13% are singletons. The sequences come from PBMCs, collected before TCRalphabeta/CD19-depleted stem cell transplant. The receptors were sampled from a girl aged 2 to 10 with congenital amegakaryocytic thrombocytopenia, due to receive a stem cell transplant.

This clonotype has ten or more counts. The chain couples TRBV20-1 to TRBJ2-2; D may be TRBD1 (6 bases). The CDR3 runs to 12 residues. Trimming took off 6 bases at V and 3 bases at J, with 8 bases between the two ends. CDR1 and CDR2 (germline): DFQATT, SNEGSKA (reference sequence). CDR3 DNA sequence: TGCAGTGCCGAGGGGGACACCGGGGAGCTGTTTTTT. It is translated as CSAEGDTGELFF.

The V gene is TRBV20-1, the J gene TRBJ2-1; TRBD2 matches 7 bases. J gave up 2 bases and V 6 bases, and 7 bases lay outside the gene matches. This CDR3 comprises 14 residues. The germline V gene encodes CDR1 DFQATT and CDR2 SNEGSKA (reference sequence). The CDR3 coding sequence is TGCAGTGCCGACGGGACTACCACCTACAATGAGCAGTTCTTC. Protein: CSADGTTTYNEQFF.

To note about this clonotype: This may stem from a read error, because a much larger clone lies one nucleotide away. The chain employs TRBV5-1 and TRBJ2-3, with D possibly being TRBD2 (5 bases). V was cut by 1 base and J by 5 bases, with 17 bases left in between. The CDR3 totals 16 residues. The germline V gene encodes CDR1 SGHRS and CDR2 YFSETQ. Written as DNA, the CDR3 is TGCGCCAGCAGCTTGACCGGTCCCCCCGGACTAGATACGCAGTATTTT. It codes for CASSLTGPPGLDTQYF. The complete variable domain, with remaining parts taken from reference TRBV5-1 and TRBJ2-3, reads KAGVTQTPRYLIKTRGQQVTLSCSPISGHRSVSWYQQTPGQGLQFLFEYFSETQRNKGNFPGRFSGRQFSNSRSEMNVSTLELGDSALYLCASSLTGPPGLDTQYFGPGTRLTVL.

The chain combines TRBV10-3 with TRBJ2-7, with 8 bases matching TRBD1. This CDR3 has 14 residues. CDR1 and CDR2 from the germline V gene are ENHRY and SYGVKD. V lost 3 bases to trimming and J lost 4 bases; unmatched junction nucleotides: 5. CDR3 loop: CAISEGRGPYEQYF. The CDR3 DNA reads as TGTGCCATCAGTGAAGGCAGGGGGCCTTACGAGCAGTACTTC.

In its sample, this clonotype was seen a few times. The chain carries TRBV12-3 or TRBV12-4 and TRBJ2-1; possible D gene TRBD1, 6 bases. The CDR3 loop spans 16 amino acids. Between the trimmed V and J ends, which lost 6 bases and 5 bases, there was a span of 20 bases. CDR3 protein: CASRPVRAAGDNEQFF. In DNA form, the CDR3 reads TGTGCCAGCAGACCGGTGAGGGCGGCAGGGGACAATGAGCAGTTCTTC.

There are many counts of this clonotype. The V and J genes are TRBV29-1 and TRBJ2-5, with D perhaps TRBD2 (5 bases). V lost 1 base and J 5 bases, leaving 5 bases between the germline ends. The germline V gene encodes CDR1 SQVTM and CDR2 ANQGSEA. The CDR3 runs to 11 residues. CDR3 region: CSVEAGETQYF. The CDR3 DNA follows: TGCAGCGTTGAAGCGGGGGAGACCCAGTACTTC.

In its sample, this clonotype was seen many times. V gene TRBV4-1 combines with J gene TRBJ2-2; TRBD2 agrees at 7 bases. Losses at the gene ends were 4 bases for V and 7 bases for J; bases not matched to a gene: 3. The CDR3 extends over 13 amino acids. The germline gives CDR1 MGHRA, CDR2 YSYEKL. CDR3 residues: CASSPTSVGELFF. The DNA of the CDR3 is TGCGCCAGCAGCCCTACTAGCGTCGGGGAGCTGTTTTTT.

This clonotype was detected many times. The V and J genes are TRBV7-2 and TRBJ1-4; D uncertain. This CDR3 comprises 14 residues. Trimming removed 3 bases from V and 0 bases from J, with 5 bases in between. Germline values: CDR1 SGHTA, CDR2 FQGNSA. CDR3 DNA sequence: TGTGCCAGCAGCTTCCGGGCAACTAATGAAAAACTGTTTTTT. Protein product: CASSFRATNEKLFF.

The chain has TRBV29-1 and TRBJ1-5; 10 bases agree with TRBD1. The CDR3 is 14 residues long. The germline V gene encodes CDR1 SQVTM and CDR2 ANQGSEA. V shed 6 bases, J shed 3 bases, and the junction held 5 bases outside the gene matches. CDR3 coding DNA: TGCAGCGTGGGGACAGGGGCCAACAATCAGCCCCAGCATTTT. Encoded protein: CSVGTGANNQPQHF.

This clonotype was seen many times. The V call is TRBV5-1, the J call TRBJ1-2; TRBD1 might be the D (5 bases). This CDR3 is built from 13 residues. V lost 4 bases to trimming and J lost 6 bases, with 13 bases between them. CDR1 is SGHRS, CDR2 YFSETQ, per germline. CDR3 sequence: CASSLEGNDGYTF. Here the CDR3 DNA reads TGCGCCAGCAGCCTTGAGGGGAACGATGGCTACACCTTC.

Ten or more counts support this clonotype. The chain has TRBV20-1 and TRBJ2-3; the match to TRBD1 covers 8 bases. J was trimmed by 6 bases and V by 2 bases; bases with no gene match: 1. The CDR3 is made up of 12 amino acids. The germline gives CDR1 DFQATT, CDR2 SNEGSKA (reference sequence). CDR3 DNA: TGCAGTGCTAGACGGGACAGGGATACGCAGTATTTT. It translates to CSARRDRDTQYF.

This clonotype was counted many times. This chain links TRBV5-1 with TRBJ2-3, with 7 bases identical to TRBD2. In germline, CDR1 is SGHRS, CDR2 YFSETQ. With 5 bases clipped from V and 7 bases from J, the junction kept 19 bases outside the gene matches. This CDR3 contains 17 residues. In DNA, the CDR3 is TGCGCCAGCAGAAGCCCTTGGTTGCGGGGGAGTAACCATACGCAGTATTTT. Translated: CASRSPWLRGSNHTQYF.

This clonotype has a count of ten or more. This chain uses TRBV27 with TRBJ2-4; D ambiguous. This CDR3 comprises 16 residues. Germline V lookup: CDR1 MNHEY, CDR2 SMNVEV (reference sequence). Trimming removed 10 bases at V and 2 bases at J, with 21 bases between. The CDR3 sequence is CANRLNEEVSKNIQYF. The CDR3 DNA is TGTGCCAACCGATTGAACGAGGAAGTTTCCAAAAACATTCAGTACTTC.

This clonotype was detected many times. V usage is TRBV20-1 and J usage is TRBJ2-1; TRBD2 aligns across 10 bases. J gave up 10 bases and V 3 bases, and 12 bases lay outside the gene matches. Germline V gene data show CDR1 as DFQATT and CDR2 as SNEGSKA (reference sequence). CDR3 size: 15 residues. The CDR3 sequence: CSASGGLAGEWEQFF. CDR3 in DNA: TGCAGTGCTAGTGGCGGCCTAGCGGGAGAGTGGGAGCAGTTCTTC.

This clonotype was seen many times. V usage is TRBV5-1 and J usage is TRBJ2-3; a possible D gene is TRBD2 (6 bases). Germline-derived CDR1 and CDR2 are SGHRS and YFSETQ. V lost 0 bases and J lost 5, with 16 bases in between. The length of the CDR3 is 16 residues. The CDR3 loop reads CASSLAGGSPIDTQYF. The CDR3 nucleotides are TGCGCCAGCAGCTTGGCCGGAGGGAGCCCCATAGATACGCAGTATTTT.

This clonotype showed up many times. The chain uses TRBV20-1 and TRBJ2-1; no clear D. The length of the CDR3 is 15 residues. Trimming took off 6 bases at V and 6 bases at J, with 21 bases between the two ends. Germline V gene lookup returns CDR1 DFQATT and CDR2 SNEGSKA (reference sequence). This chain's CDR3 is CSAQGMHKILNEQFF. The DNA of the CDR3 is TGCAGTGCCCAAGGGATGCATAAGATCCTCAATGAGCAGTTCTTC.

The J gene is TRBJ2-7, the V gene TRBV6-5; 7 bases map to TRBD2. The junction had 8 bases not matched to a gene; V was cut back by 0 bases and J by 3 bases. Germline CDR1 is MNHEY and CDR2 is SVGAGI. The CDR3 consists of 16 residues. CDR3 protein: CASSYSVGGPIYEQYF. In nucleotides, the CDR3 is TGTGCCAGCAGTTACTCAGTGGGAGGGCCTATCTACGAGCAGTACTTC.

This clonotype appeared a few times. The chain employs TRBV4-1 and TRBJ2-7, with 10 nucleotides matching TRBD1. V was clipped by 4 bases and J by 4 bases; unmatched bases: 7. Germline lookup yields CDR1 MGHRA and CDR2 YSYEKL. The CDR3 runs 15 residues. As DNA, the CDR3 is TGCGCCAGCAGCCTCCGGGGACAGGGGCTGTACGAGCAGTACTTC. This sequence encodes CASSLRGQGLYEQYF.

Concerning this clonotype itself: It is likely a read error, because the conserved phenylalanine at the end of the CDR3 is missing. The DNA is omitted, as the CDR3 cannot be located on it reliably, and the CDR3 follows TCRdb's listing. This rearrangement joins TRBV20-1 to TRBJ2-3; the table's D call, TRBD2, was not checked against the DNA. Both ends counted, the CDR3 spans 13 residues. CDR1 and CDR2 (germline): DFQATT, SNEGSKA (reference sequence). The CDR3 region is CSASADLRGGHLT.

With regard to this clonotype: The germline gene is not matched at one end of the junction; a read error may be the cause. The chain employs TRBV28 and TRBJ1-1, with a tentative D call TRBD1 (5 bases). Germline loops: CDR1 MDHEN, CDR2 SYDVKM. This CDR3 is 13 amino acids long. CDR3 protein: CASSFMGGTEAFF. The CDR3 DNA follows: TGTGCCAGCAGTTTTATGGGTGGGACTGAAGCGTTCTTT.

This clonotype turned up a few times. The chain links TRBV27 to TRBJ2-5; possible D gene TRBD2, 6 bases. CDR1 is MNHEY and CDR2 is SMNVEV in the germline V gene (reference sequence). The V and J ends lost 5 bases and 2 bases respectively, with 15 bases between them. The CDR3 is 15 residues long. This CDR3 reads CASSPLEGGQETQYF. Written as DNA, the CDR3 is TGTGCCAGCAGTCCCCTCGAGGGAGGACAAGAGACCCAGTACTTC.

This clonotype was seen only a few times. The chain couples TRBV5-1 to TRBJ2-1; TRBD1 might be the D (6 bases). Per germline, CDR1 SGHRS and CDR2 YFSETQ. V lost 1 base and J 5 bases, leaving 10 bases between the germline ends. CDR3 length equals 14 residues. The CDR3 DNA sequence: TGCGCCAGCAGCTTGACAGGGCTACACAATGAGCAGTTCTTC. Its protein product is CASSLTGLHNEQFF.

This clonotype was observed a handful of times. At one end the junction does not follow the germline gene, possibly because of a read error. The chain couples TRBV5-1 to TRBJ1-2; no definite D call. Germline CDR1 and CDR2: SGHRS and YFSETQ. CDR3 length equals 12 residues. This chain's CDR3 is CASSSYNYGYPF. The CDR3 coding sequence is TGCGCCAGCAGCTCCTATAACTATGGCTACCCCTTC.